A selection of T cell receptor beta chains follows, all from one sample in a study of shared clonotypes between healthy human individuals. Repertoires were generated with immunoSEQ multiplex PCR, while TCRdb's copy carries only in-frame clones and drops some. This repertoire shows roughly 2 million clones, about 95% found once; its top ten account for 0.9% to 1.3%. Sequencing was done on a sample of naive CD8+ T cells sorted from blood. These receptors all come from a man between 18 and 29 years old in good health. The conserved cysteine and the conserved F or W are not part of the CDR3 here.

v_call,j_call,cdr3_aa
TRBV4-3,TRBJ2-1,ASSPVGDSFNEQF
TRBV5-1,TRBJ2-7,ASSRQGPDEQY
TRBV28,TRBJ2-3,ASRSNLGDTQY
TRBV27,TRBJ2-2,ASSSFRTGDKGKTGELF
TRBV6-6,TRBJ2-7,ASSYSNSYEQY
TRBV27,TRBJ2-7,ASSYRQGLAYEQY
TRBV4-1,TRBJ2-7,ASSQDIRIYEQY
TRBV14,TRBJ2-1,ASSQVWISGRIPFRAEQF
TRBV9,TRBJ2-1,ASSVVGDGDNEQF
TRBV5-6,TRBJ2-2,ASSLELAVRAGELF
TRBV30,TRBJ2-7,AWSVPRGGTYEQY
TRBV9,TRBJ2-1,ASSVGTGAAYNEQF
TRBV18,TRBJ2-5,ASSQSGVQETQY
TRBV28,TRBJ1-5,ASSLSPGINQPQH